This T cell receptor (beta chain) emerged from a study of cytomegalovirus exposure and HLA in healthy donors. In the study overall: Some 85 million unique TCRs, all from HLA-typed donors, were included in an early release of the data.

Findings and limits, study-wide: Follow-up analysis seemed to connect common viral pathogens with several of the most significant clusters identified. Confirmation in vitro established that a few CMV-associated chains were specific for CMV antigens. Some highly shared sequence variants likely arose as a pipeline artifact.

The CDR3 runs to 17 residues. J gave up 7 bases and V 0 bases, and 10 bases lay outside the gene matches. CDR1 and CDR2 (germline): SGHTA, FQGNSA. As regards this clone: The target antigen is unknown.

The PCR employed 60 Vbeta primers together with 13 Jbeta primers. Sequencing was performed with immunoSEQ multiplex PCR; in TCRdb, only in-frame clones are kept and a portion is missing. The profile shows over 150,000 clones, just over 75% of them singletons. Sequenced sample: PBMCs. The chain links TRBV7-2 to TRBJ2-1; TRBD2 aligns across 9 bases. The sequence derives from a woman between 55 and 75 years old in good health and CMV-seropositive. This CDR3 reads CASSLALGRGGHNEQFF. The CDR3 nucleotides read TGTGCCAGCAGCTTAGCGCTGGGGCGGGGGGGCCATAATGAGCAGTTCTTC.